These 31 T cell receptor beta chains were sequenced from one sample in a study of Graves' ophthalmopathy and Graves' hyperthyroidism. RNA transcripts yielded amplified TCR beta CDR3 regions. After a first-round RT-PCR with HTBI primers, a second-round multiplex PCR was run. Via MiXCR, TCRdb re-called the multiplex PCR reads, giving one row per CDR3 protein. The table lists a few hundred thousand distinct CDR3 sequences, 39% of them singletons. Sequencing was performed on peripheral blood or thyroid tissue (not recorded which). These receptors were collected from an adult man with Graves' hyperthyroidism.

This chain uses TRBV12-3 or TRBV12-4 with TRBJ1-4; 7 bases match TRBD1. J gave up 4 bases and V 6 bases, and 5 bases lay outside the gene matches. This CDR3 has 14 residues. The CDR3 protein is CASSKGAFNEKLFF. As DNA, the CDR3 is TGTGCCAGCAGCAAGGGGGCGTTTAATGAAAAACTGTTTTTT.

This clonotype was counted only a few times. The chain couples TRBV12-3 or TRBV12-4 to TRBJ1-1; 8 bases match TRBD1. With 5 bases clipped from V and 6 bases from J, the junction kept 8 bases outside the gene matches. This CDR3 comprises 14 residues. The CDR3 nucleotides read TGTGCCAGCAGTCTACAGGGGGTAGTCCCTGAAGCTTTCTTT. It translates to CASSLQGVVPEAFF.

Concerning this clonotype itself: This may arise from a read error, as a much more abundant clone is one base away. V is TRBV11-2 and J is TRBJ1-2; tentatively, D is TRBD1 (5 bases). The CDR3 has 14 residues. Germline V CDR1 and CDR2: SGHAT, FQNNGV. CDR3 residues: CASSSSGSSHGCTF. The CDR3 DNA sequence: TGTGCCAGCAGCTCCTCAGGGAGCTCCCATGGCTGCACCTTC.

This clonotype appeared a single time. The V call is TRBV5-4, the J call TRBJ1-3; D is uncertain. Trimming took 0 bases from V and 7 from J, leaving 11 bases between them. CDR1 and CDR2 from the germline V gene are SGHNT and YYREEE (reference sequence). The CDR3 runs to 14 residues. The CDR3 loop is CASSLERARNTIYF. The DNA for the CDR3 is TGTGCCAGCAGCTTGGAACGAGCCAGGAACACCATATATTTT.

Relative to its sample, this clonotype is medium-sized. The rearrangement links TRBV2 to TRBJ1-1; D call uncertain. CDR1 is SNHLY and CDR2 is FYNNEI in the germline V gene. This CDR3 has 12 residues. V shed 1 base and J shed 1 base, with 1 base lying between them. DNA of the CDR3: TGTGCCAGCAGTGAAGGGAACACTGAAGCTTTCTTT. The encoded protein is CASSEGNTEAFF.

The chain links TRBV7-6 to TRBJ2-7; perhaps TRBD1 as D (5 bases). The tail of the sequence fits TRBJ2-1 better, so the J call may be wrong. The CDR3 sequence is 13 residues long. In germline, CDR1 is SGHVS, CDR2 FNYEAQ. This CDR3 is CASSLNQGDEQFF. The CDR3 nucleotides read TGTGCCAGCAGCTTAAACCAGGGCGATGAGCAGTTCTTC.

This clonotype came up many times. The chain carries TRBV20-1 and TRBJ1-2, with no clear D. Germline CDR1 reads DFQATT; CDR2 reads SNEGSKA (reference sequence). V was pared by 0 bases and J by 2 bases, with 7 bases between. The CDR3 has 13 amino acids. DNA of the CDR3: TGCAGTGCTAGAGATGACACGAACTATGGCTACACCTTC. This gives the protein CSARDDTNYGYTF.

This clonotype was seen ten or more times. The chain links TRBV13 to TRBJ1-1, with D hard to call. CDR3 length equals 14 residues. V lost 5 bases, J lost 7 bases, and 17 bases lay in between. Germline V gives CDR1 PRHDT, CDR2 FYEKMQ (reference sequence). CDR3 nucleotides: TGTGCCAGCAGCCCAGCAACAGACAATATTGAAGCTTTCTTT. Its translation is CASSPATDNIEAFF.

This clonotype was detected only a few times. A read error may account for a junction end that differs from germline. The chain carries TRBV10-3 and TRBJ1-3, with D possibly matching TRBD1 (5 bases). The CDR3 is 16 residues long. Germline V lookup: CDR1 ENHRY, CDR2 SYGVKD. The CDR3 nucleotides read TGTGCCAGCAGTGAAGGGGTGGACAACTCTGGAAACACCATATATTTT. This sequence encodes CASSEGVDNSGNTIYF.

The V gene is TRBV29-1, the J gene TRBJ1-1; D gene unclear. The V gene's germline CDR1 is SQVTM and CDR2 ANQGSEA. V lost 5 bases, J lost 0 bases, and 13 bases lay in between. The CDR3 is 14 amino acids. The CDR3 region is CSVPDTVVNTEAFF. The CDR3 DNA reads TGCAGCGTTCCCGACACAGTCGTGAACACTGAAGCTTTCTTT.

The sample holds a few counts of this clonotype. The V call is TRBV4-1, the J call TRBJ1-2, with 8 bases aligning to TRBD1. CDR3 length equals 15 residues. The junction had 10 bases not matched to a gene; V was cut back by 2 bases and J by 8 bases. Germline values: CDR1 MGHRA, CDR2 YSYEKL. CDR3 coding DNA: TGCGCCAGCAGCCAAACACAGGGGGGGTTGAGAGGCTACACCTTC. Encoded protein: CASSQTQGGLRGYTF.

This clonotype has ten or more counts. This chain joins TRBV2 and TRBJ2-5; D possibly uses TRBD1 or TRBD2 (5 bases each). Trimming left V 7 bases short and J 5 bases short, with 14 bases between. Looked up from germline, CDR1 is SNHLY and CDR2 is FYNNEI. CDR3 length: 13 residues. CDR3 nucleotides: TGTGCCAGCACTCCTCCGGGGCTGGAGACCCAGTACTTC. Translated: CASTPPGLETQYF.

The chain has TRBV7-9 and TRBJ2-2; D possibly corresponds to TRBD2 (6 bases). CDR3 length: 17 residues. V was clipped by 5 bases and J by 4 bases, with 20 bases between them. In germline, CDR1 is SEHNR, CDR2 FQNEAQ (reference sequence). The CDR3 DNA reads as TGTGCCAGCAGCCTAGGGGAGGCTAGCGTTCGCACCGGGGAGCTGTTTTTT. Translation gives CASSLGEASVRTGELFF.

This clonotype has more than one count but fewer than ten. The chain couples TRBV7-9 to TRBJ2-2; 11 nucleotides align to TRBD2. CDR1 SEHNR and CDR2 FQNEAQ come from the germline V gene (reference sequence). The CDR3 is made up of 14 amino acids. The trim removed 3 bases at V and 9 bases at J, leaving 3 bases unmatched. The CDR3 DNA reads TGTGCCAGCAGCTTCGGACTAGCGGGTCGGGAGCTGTTTTTT. Translating it yields CASSFGLAGRELFF.

CDR3 in DNA: TGTGCCAGCAGTTTTAGGGCGCTTTACTACGAGCAGTACTTC. This translates into CASSFRALYYEQYF. This chain uses TRBV27 with TRBJ2-7; D unclear. Trimming stripped 3 bases from V and 3 bases from J, with 12 bases between. This CDR3 is built from 14 residues. Germline V lookup: CDR1 MNHEY, CDR2 SMNVEV (reference sequence).

To note about this clonotype: A much more abundant neighbour one base away suggests this may be a read error. The CDR3 region is CASSSGLQGRETQYF. The CDR3 nucleotides read TGTGCCAGTAGTTCCGGCCTACAGGGTCGAGAGACCCAGTACTTC. The rearrangement links TRBV19 to TRBJ2-5; perhaps TRBD1 as D (6 bases). CDR1 and CDR2 from the germline V gene are LNHDA and SQIVND (reference sequence). This CDR3 comprises 15 residues. Deletions cut 5 bases from V and 4 bases from J, with 17 bases between. The variable domain in full, with the rest retrieved from reference TRBV19 and TRBJ2-5, is DGGITQSPKYLFRKEGQNVTLSCEQNLNHDAMYWYRQDPGQGLRLIYYSQIVNDFQKGDIAEGYSVSREKKESFPLTVTSAQKNPTAFYLCASSSGLQGRETQYFGPGTRLLVL.

V is TRBV10-3 and J is TRBJ1-2; perhaps TRBD1 as D (5 bases). Trimming left V 5 bases short and J 5 bases short, with 21 bases between. The CDR3 length is 16 residues. Germline V gene data show CDR1 as ENHRY and CDR2 as SYGVKD. The CDR3 protein is CAISLAGGPGRYGYTF. In DNA form, the CDR3 reads TGTGCCATCAGTTTAGCGGGAGGGCCAGGGAGGTATGGCTACACCTTC.

This rearrangement joins TRBV4-1 to TRBJ1-2, with no clear D. V lost 0 bases and J lost 2, with 10 bases in between. This CDR3 contains 15 residues. Germline CDR1 and CDR2: MGHRA and YSYEKL. The chain's CDR3 is CASSQDLPRNYGYTF. CDR3 nucleotide sequence: TGCGCCAGCAGCCAAGATCTGCCCAGGAACTATGGCTACACCTTC.

This clonotype was recorded only once. The chain uses TRBV20-1 and TRBJ2-3, with 9 bases lining up with TRBD2. The CDR3 extends over 16 amino acids. From germline, CDR1 is DFQATT and CDR2 SNEGSKA (reference sequence). Trimming removed 3 bases from V and 6 bases from J; junction bases left unmatched: 13. CDR3 in DNA: TGCAGTGCTAGGTCTAGCGGGGCCCTCCCGGGTGATACGCAGTATTTT. This sequence encodes CSARSSGALPGDTQYF.

This chain uses TRBV6-5 with TRBJ2-2; D not resolved. The V end lost 5 bases, the J end lost 1 base, and 8 bases lay between the germline ends. Germline V gene lookup returns CDR1 MNHEY and CDR2 SVGAGI. This CDR3 comprises 14 residues. The CDR3 DNA is TGTGCCAGCAGTGAAGTTAGGAACACCGGGGAGCTGTTTTTT. Protein: CASSEVRNTGELFF.

This clonotype was seen more than once but under ten times. This chain links TRBV24-1 with TRBJ2-2, with no clear D. Germline V gene data show CDR1 as KGHDR and CDR2 as SFDVKD. CDR3 size: 16 residues. Trimming removed 10 bases at V and 2 bases at J, with 19 bases between. The DNA for the CDR3 is TGTGCCACAAGTACACCGTCTCCCCCTAACACCGGGGAGCTGTTTTTT. This translates into CATSTPSPPNTGELFF.

This clonotype showed up many times. This chain links TRBV7-6 with TRBJ2-5, with unresolved D. Per the germline V gene, CDR1 is SGHVS and CDR2 is FNYEAQ. CDR3 length equals 16 residues. Between the trimmed V and J ends, which lost 3 bases and 1 base, there was a span of 15 bases. This chain's CDR3 is CASSFRPGLLQETQYF. The CDR3 DNA reads TGTGCCAGCAGCTTCAGGCCAGGCCTCCTCCAAGAGACCCAGTACTTC.

The chain combines TRBV28 with TRBJ1-1; a weak D match, TRBD1 (6 bases). CDR1 and CDR2 from the germline V gene are MDHEN and SYDVKM. V was shortened by 5 bases and J by 4 bases, with 11 bases between the two germline ends. CDR3 length: 13 residues. The CDR3 reads CASSPQGITEAFF. The DNA for the CDR3 is TGTGCCAGCAGTCCCCAGGGGATCACTGAAGCTTTCTTT.

This clonotype was counted at least ten times. CDR3 region: CASSVGPGDYGYTF. The CDR3 bases are TGTGCCAGCAGCGTAGGGCCCGGGGACTATGGCTACACCTTC. This chain links TRBV9 with TRBJ1-2; D not certain. The CDR3 runs 14 residues. V was pared by 0 bases and J by 3 bases, with 9 bases between. The germline V gene encodes CDR1 SGDLS and CDR2 YYNGEE.

In regard to this clonotype: This clone may be a read error of a much larger clone one base away. J is TRBJ2-5 and V is TRBV7-9; possible D gene TRBD2, 5 bases. Germline CDR1 is SEHNR and CDR2 is FQNEAQ (reference sequence). This CDR3 contains 15 residues. CDR3 sequence reads: CASGDSAPTQGTQYF. In DNA form, the CDR3 reads TGTGCCAGCGGGGATAGCGCTCCTACCCAAGGGACCCAGTACTTC.

In its sample, this clonotype was seen a few times. The V call is TRBV6-5, the J call TRBJ2-2; a weak D match, TRBD2 (5 bases). Germline assignment: CDR1 MNHEY and CDR2 SVGAGI. The CDR3 totals 14 residues. Trimming removed 5 bases at V and 1 base at J, with 8 bases between. As DNA, the CDR3 is TGTGCCAGCAGTGCCGGGATGAACACCGGGGAGCTGTTTTTT. It specifies CASSAGMNTGELFF.

Only a few counts were recorded for this clonotype. A read error may produce the germline difference seen at one junction end. The chain joins TRBV7-8 to TRBJ1-6; possibly TRBD1 for D (5 bases). This CDR3 region has 17 residues. Germline V lookup: CDR1 SGHVS, CDR2 FQNEAQ. The CDR3: CASSLGVMGPNDSPLHF. The CDR3 coding sequence is TGTGCCAGCAGTTTAGGGGTAATGGGGCCCAATGATTCACCCCTCCACTTT.

This clonotype was observed many times. The CDR3: CASSAQGSLEEQYF. For the CDR3, the DNA is TGTGCCAGCAGTGCACAGGGGTCCTTGGAAGAGCAGTACTTC. The rearrangement joins TRBV2 to TRBJ2-7, with 7 bases aligning to TRBD1. Germline V gene lookup returns CDR1 SNHLY and CDR2 FYNNEI. J lost 7 bases, V lost 4 bases, and 10 bases had no gene match. CDR3 size: 14 residues. Based on the CDR3 plus reference TRBV2 and TRBJ2-7, the full variable domain is EPEVTQTPSHQVTQMGQEVILRCVPISNHLYFYWYRQILGQKVEFLVSFYNNEISEKSEIFDDQFSVERPDGSNFTLKIRSTKLEDSAMYFCASSAQGSLEEQYFGPGTRLTVT.

The sample holds many counts of this clonotype. The chain has TRBV29-1 and TRBJ2-7; D is unclear. The V end lost 4 bases, the J end lost 2 bases, and 12 bases lay between the germline ends. Germline V gene sequence: CDR1 SQVTM, CDR2 ANQGSEA. There are 13 residues in the CDR3. In DNA form, the CDR3 reads TGCAGCGTTGGGGGTCCTCCAGCCTACGAGCAGTACTTC. Amino acid sequence: CSVGGPPAYEQYF.

This chain joins TRBV10-2 and TRBJ2-7; TRBD1 aligns across 9 bases. The V gene end was trimmed by 3 bases and the J gene end by 2 bases; junction bases not matched to a gene: 5. The CDR3 runs to 15 residues. Germline V gives CDR1 WSHSY, CDR2 SAAADI. For the CDR3, the DNA is TGCGCCAGCAGTGAAGGCGGGACAGGGACCTACGAGCAGTACTTC. It yields the protein CASSEGGTGTYEQYF.

J is TRBJ2-7 and V is TRBV15; 9 bases match TRBD1. V lost 1 base, J lost 5 bases, and 6 bases stayed unmatched. Germline assignment: CDR1 LNHNV and CDR2 YYDKDF (reference sequence). The CDR3 loop spans 15 amino acids. CDR3 DNA: TGTGCCACCAGCAGAGTCGGGACAGGGTTTAACGAGCAGTACTTC. Encoded protein: CATSRVGTGFNEQYF.